Presented here are 19 T cell receptor beta chains from one specimen sequenced in a study of blood T cell repertoires in COVID-19 (dated by TCRdb to the early 2020s). The method behind the library was the immunoSEQ multiplex PCR assay. Here the immuneACCESS table is served through TCRdb, limited to in-frame sequences with V and J called. Missing clones are a known gap in these copies; in checked studies unresolved V genes cover under half, and the rest lacks a known reason. Counted in this sample were 150,000 to 200,000 clones; about 81% of them appeared once. The top ten constitute 9.5% to 12% of the sample. Sequenced input: peripheral blood. These receptors were obtained from a man aged 55 to 70 with active or convalescent COVID-19.

This clone was recorded once. Other nucleotide sequences in the sample specify the same CDR3. The chain employs TRBV6-4 and TRBJ1-1; a possible D gene is TRBD1 (6 bases). V was pared by 5 bases and J by 1 base, with 8 bases between. The CDR3 has 13 amino acids. Germline values: CDR1 MRHNA, CDR2 SNTAGT. For the CDR3, the DNA is TGTGCCAGCAGTCGACAGGAGAACACTGAAGCTTTCTTT. This gives the protein CASSRQENTEAFF.

The chain has TRBV19 and TRBJ1-5; weak D call: TRBD1 (5 bases). The CDR3 loop spans 13 amino acids. Trimming shortened V by 4 bases and J by 6 bases, and 10 bases separated the two germline ends. Looked up from germline, CDR1 is LNHDA and CDR2 is SQIVND (reference sequence). The CDR3 nucleotides are TGTGCCAGTAGTAGGGGCCAGGGTCAGCCCCAGCATTTT. It specifies CASSRGQGQPQHF.

The rearrangement links TRBV5-1 to TRBJ1-1; tentative D call: TRBD1 (6 bases). There are 13 residues in the CDR3. V dropped 2 bases and J dropped 4 bases, with 9 bases sitting between them. Germline V gene lookup returns CDR1 SGHRS and CDR2 YFSETQ. The CDR3 DNA is TGCGCCAGCAGCTTCGAACAGGGCACTGAAGCTTTCTTT. Protein: CASSFEQGTEAFF.

The gene calls are TRBV18 and TRBJ2-7, with 7 bases that match TRBD1. The CDR3 is 19 amino acids. Germline V gene data show CDR1 as KGHSH and CDR2 as LQKENI. After removal of 0 bases from V and 0 bases from J, the junction contained 14 bases not matched to a gene. The CDR3 region is CASSPPISTQGLRSYEQYF. The CDR3 region has the DNA TGTGCCAGCTCACCACCAATCTCCACACAGGGGTTGCGCTCCTACGAGCAGTACTTC.

The chain couples TRBV4-1 to TRBJ1-2; a weak D match, TRBD1 (6 bases). V gave up 0 bases and J gave up 7 bases, with 15 bases separating them. The CDR3 is 15 amino acids. Germline V gene sequence: CDR1 MGHRA, CDR2 YSYEKL. The CDR3 bases are TGCGCCAGCAGCCAAGACCAGGGACACAGGTTTGGCTACACCTTC. This encodes CASSQDQGHRFGYTF.

The chain has TRBV28 and TRBJ2-7, with 12 bases lining up with TRBD2. CDR3 length equals 18 residues. The J segment lost 0 bases and the V segment lost 6 bases, leaving 12 bases of the junction unmatched. The germline V gene has CDR1 MDHEN and CDR2 SYDVKM. This CDR3 reads CASSKPWTSGASSYEQYF. CDR3 bases: TGTGCCAGCAGCAAGCCCTGGACTAGCGGGGCCAGCTCCTACGAGCAGTACTTC.

The rearrangement joins TRBV3-1 (or the pseudogene TRBV3-2) to TRBJ2-1; a weak D match, TRBD2 (7 bases). The germline CDR1 and CDR2 sequences are LGHDT and YNNKEL (reference sequence). The CDR3 has 11 amino acids. V gave up 8 bases and J gave up 8 bases, with 10 bases separating them. CDR3 protein: CASGGGYEQFF. CDR3 in DNA: TGTGCCAGCGGCGGGGGCTATGAGCAGTTCTTC.

This rearrangement joins TRBV7-2 to TRBJ2-2; the match to TRBD2 covers 12 bases. Germline CDR1 SGHTA, CDR2 FQGNSA. V shed 4 bases and J 5 bases; nucleotides not matched to a gene: 5. This CDR3 is 16 amino acids long. The CDR3: CASSSRTSGVTGELFF. In nucleotides, the CDR3 is TGTGCCAGCAGCTCCCGGACTAGCGGGGTTACCGGGGAGCTGTTTTTT.

The rearrangement links TRBV19 to TRBJ1-2; TRBD1 matches at 11 bases. There are 15 residues in the CDR3. Germline V gene sequence: CDR1 LNHDA, CDR2 SQIVND (reference sequence). The V segment lost 5 bases and the J segment 5 bases; nucleotides outside the gene matches: 7. The CDR3 region has the DNA TGTGCCAGTAGTGAAGGACAGGGGGCAGGTTATGGCTACACCTTC. This translates into CASSEGQGAGYGYTF.

The chain recombines TRBV19 with TRBJ1-2; 9 bases are a match to TRBD1. With V trimmed by 7 bases and J by 2 bases, 11 bases remained unmatched. CDR1 and CDR2 (germline): LNHDA, SQIVND (reference sequence). This CDR3 comprises 16 residues. The chain's CDR3 is CASMGTLGQGNYGYTF. CDR3 DNA: TGTGCCAGTATGGGGACCCTGGGACAGGGAAACTATGGCTACACCTTC.

V usage is TRBV19 and J usage is TRBJ1-2; D call uncertain. Trimming removed 6 bases from V and 3 bases from J, with 11 bases in between. The CDR3 consists of 13 residues. The germline V gene has CDR1 LNHDA and CDR2 SQIVND (reference sequence). The DNA of the CDR3 is TGTGCCAGTAGCCGATCGGGAGACTATGGCTACACCTTC. Translated, it gives CASSRSGDYGYTF.

This clone is deemed large (0.1 to 1%). The chain carries TRBV24-1 and TRBJ2-2, with a tentative D call TRBD2 (7 bases). Trimming removed 3 bases from V and 1 base from J, with 14 bases in between. Germline V lookup: CDR1 KGHDR, CDR2 SFDVKD. The CDR3 contains 17 residues. CDR3 protein: CATSDPWGGENTGELFF. In DNA form, the CDR3 reads TGTGCCACCAGTGATCCGTGGGGGGGCGAGAACACCGGGGAGCTGTTTTTT.

The gene calls are TRBV3-1 (or the pseudogene TRBV3-2) and TRBJ2-7, with 10 bases fitting TRBD2. The V segment lost 4 bases and the J segment 5 bases; nucleotides outside the gene matches: 5. Germline CDR1 and CDR2: LGHDT and YNNKEL (reference sequence). The CDR3 has 14 amino acids. CDR3: CASSLLAGRDEQYF. The DNA for the CDR3 is TGTGCCAGCAGCCTACTAGCGGGACGCGACGAGCAGTACTTC.

This chain links TRBV7-2 with TRBJ2-1, with 12 bases identical to TRBD1. The CDR3 is 17 residues long. Germline CDR1 and CDR2: SGHTA and FQGNSA. J lost 5 bases, V lost 0 bases, and 5 bases had no gene match. Here the CDR3 reads CASSLAPGQGANNEQFF. CDR3 DNA: TGTGCCAGCAGCTTAGCCCCGGGACAGGGGGCCAACAATGAGCAGTTCTTC.

V and J are TRBV7-9 and TRBJ2-5; 10 bases are a match to TRBD2. V lost 8 bases, J lost 5 bases, and 17 bases stayed unmatched. CDR3 length equals 17 residues. Germline CDR1 is SEHNR and CDR2 is FQNEAQ (reference sequence). CDR3 residues: CASSTRAGGPFGETQYF. CDR3 in DNA: TGTGCCAGCTCTACTCGAGCGGGGGGGCCGTTCGGGGAGACCCAGTACTTC.

This chain joins TRBV5-4 and TRBJ1-1; 9 nucleotides agree with TRBD1. This CDR3 has 16 residues. The germline gives CDR1 SGHNT, CDR2 YYREEE (reference sequence). V shed 4 bases, J shed 1 base, and the junction held 8 bases outside the gene matches. Written as DNA, the CDR3 is TGTGCCAGCAGCCCGGGAATGGGACAGGGGAACACTGAAGCTTTCTTT. Amino acid sequence: CASSPGMGQGNTEAFF.

The chain uses TRBV12-3 or TRBV12-4 and TRBJ1-2, with unresolved D. V shed 6 bases and J shed 7 bases, with 12 bases lying between them. The CDR3 covers 12 residues. The CDR3: CASSPGVVGYTF. Written as DNA, the CDR3 is TGTGCCAGCAGCCCCGGGGTAGTTGGCTACACCTTC.

The rearrangement joins TRBV7-2 to TRBJ2-7, with D unresolved. CDR1 and CDR2 from the germline V gene are SGHTA and FQGNSA. The V gene lost 1 base and the J gene lost 2 bases, with 12 bases spanning the gap. This CDR3 contains 15 residues. The CDR3 protein is CASSLGGLSPYEQYF. CDR3 bases: TGTGCCAGCAGCTTAGGAGGTCTCTCCCCCTACGAGCAGTACTTC.

The gene calls are TRBV5-1 and TRBJ1-4; D possibly corresponds to TRBD1 (6 bases). CDR1 is SGHRS, CDR2 YFSETQ, per germline. Trimming shortened V by 5 bases and J by 8 bases, and 16 bases separated the two germline ends. CDR3 size: 14 residues. Written as DNA, the CDR3 is TGCGCCAGCAGGCAAGGACAGCCAGGGGAAAAACTGTTTTTT. Amino acid sequence: CASRQGQPGEKLFF.